This T cell receptor (beta chain) was documented in a study of response to subunit inactivated influenza vaccine. Study-level points and caveats: The authors offered the suggestion that each seasonal influenza vaccination recruits few new T cells.

This clonotype has more than one count but fewer than ten. Its antigen remains unknown. TCRdb re-derived calls from the RT-PCR reads in MiXCR, one entry per CDR3 protein. Of roughly 630,000 distinct CDR3 sequences listed, about 14% are singletons. Germline V gene data show CDR1 as MNHEY and CDR2 as SMNVEV (reference sequence). Trimming took off 6 bases at V and 7 bases at J, with 10 bases between the two ends. The CDR3 contains 12 residues. The sequences come from PBMCs from blood, collected around 14 days before vaccination. This receptor was taken from a man aged 50-60 years who received an inactivated influenza vaccine. This chain links TRBV27 with TRBJ2-1; no definite D call. This CDR3 is CASRAHENEQFF. The CDR3 DNA reads TGTGCCAGCAGGGCCCACGAGAATGAGCAGTTCTTC.